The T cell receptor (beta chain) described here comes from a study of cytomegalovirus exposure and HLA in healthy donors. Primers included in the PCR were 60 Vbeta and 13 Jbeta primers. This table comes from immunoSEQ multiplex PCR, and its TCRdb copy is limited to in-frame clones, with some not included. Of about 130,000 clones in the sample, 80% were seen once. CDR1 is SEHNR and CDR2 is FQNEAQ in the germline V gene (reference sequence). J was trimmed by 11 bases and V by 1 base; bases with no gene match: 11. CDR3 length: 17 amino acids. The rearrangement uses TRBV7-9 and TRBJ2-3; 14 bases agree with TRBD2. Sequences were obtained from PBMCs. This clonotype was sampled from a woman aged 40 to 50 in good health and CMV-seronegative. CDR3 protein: CASSLESGLAGGRGQYF. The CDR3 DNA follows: TGTGCCAGCAGCTTAGAATCCGGACTAGCGGGAGGAAGGGGGCAGTATTTT.